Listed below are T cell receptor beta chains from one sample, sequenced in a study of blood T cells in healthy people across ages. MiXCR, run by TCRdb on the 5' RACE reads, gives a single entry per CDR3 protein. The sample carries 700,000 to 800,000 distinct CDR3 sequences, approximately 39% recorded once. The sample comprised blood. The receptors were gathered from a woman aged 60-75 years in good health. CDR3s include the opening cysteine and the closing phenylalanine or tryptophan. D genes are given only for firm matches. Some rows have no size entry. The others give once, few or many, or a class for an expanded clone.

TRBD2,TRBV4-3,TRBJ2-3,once,TGCGCCAGCAGCCAAGAGAAGTCGCAGACTAGCGGGAGCGTAGATACGCAGTATTTT,CASSQEKSQTSGSVDTQYF
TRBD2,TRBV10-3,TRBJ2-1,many,TGTGCCATCAGTGGGACTAGCGGGAGCCTGCTGACCTACAATGAGCAGTTCTTC,CAISGTSGSLLTYNEQFF
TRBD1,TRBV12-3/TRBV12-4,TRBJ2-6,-,TGTGCCAGCAGTTCACCCGGGACAGGGATCTCTGGGGCCAACGTCCTGACTTTC,CASSSPGTGISGANVLTF
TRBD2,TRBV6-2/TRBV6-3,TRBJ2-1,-,TGTGCCAGCAGTTCCCAAGCGGGAGGTACTTACAATGAGCAGTTCTTC,CASSSQAGGTYNEQFF
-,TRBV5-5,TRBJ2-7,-,TGTGCCAGCAGCCAAAAAGGACAACAGGCCTCCTACGAGCAGTACTTC,CASSQKGQQASYEQYF
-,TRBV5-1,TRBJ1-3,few,TGCGCCAGCAGCTTGGACTCACCGGGGTCTGGAAACACCATATATTTT,CASSLDSPGSGNTIYF
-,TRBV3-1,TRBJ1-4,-,TGTGCCAGCAGCCCCCTCGGGGGTCGGGAAAAACTGTTTTTT,CASSPLGGREKLFF
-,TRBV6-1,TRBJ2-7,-,TGTGCCAGCAGTCCCCCCAAAAGGGGGGCATTTTCCTACGAGCAGTACTTC,CASSPPKRGAFSYEQYF
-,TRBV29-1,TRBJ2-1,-,TGCAGCGCCGCGGAGCCCCTCAATGAGCAGTTCTTC,CSAAEPLNEQFF
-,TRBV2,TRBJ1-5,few,TGTGCCAGCAGTGAATCTCAGAGCTATCAGCCCCAGCATTTT,CASSESQSYQPQHF
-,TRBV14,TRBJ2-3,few,TGTGCCAGCAGCCAAGATTTCGGGACCACAGATACGCAGTATTTT,CASSQDFGTTDTQYF
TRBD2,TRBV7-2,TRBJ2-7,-,TGTGCCAGCAGCTCTTGGACTAGCGGGAGATGCGAGCAGTACTTC,CASSSWTSGRCEQYF
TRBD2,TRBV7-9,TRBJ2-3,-,TGTGCCAGCAGCTCTGGACTAGCGGGGGGACCCACAGATACGCAGTATTTT,CASSSGLAGGPTDTQYF
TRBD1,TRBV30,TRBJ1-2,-,TGTGCCTGGAGGATCGGGACAGGGAATGGCTACACCTTC,CAWRIGTGNGYTF
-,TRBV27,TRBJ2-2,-,TGTGCCAGCAGTTTGACGGGGTGGAACACCGGGGAGCTGTTTTTT,CASSLTGWNTGELFF
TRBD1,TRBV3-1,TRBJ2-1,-,TGTGCCAGCGAGGCCACAGGGGGTTCGGTTGAGCAGTTCTTC,CASEATGGSVEQFF
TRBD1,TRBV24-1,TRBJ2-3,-,TGTGCCACCAGTAAAGACAGGGAAGATACGCAGTATTTT,CATSKDREDTQYF
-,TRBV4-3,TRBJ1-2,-,TGCGCCAGCAGCCAAGAACTCGACAGTATAAATGGCTACACCTTC,CASSQELDSINGYTF
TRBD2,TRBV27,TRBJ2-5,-,TGTGCCAGCAGTACCGGGACTAGCATTGAGACCCAGTACTTC,CASSTGTSIETQYF
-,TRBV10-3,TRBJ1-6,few,TGTGCCATCAGTCCCCAACGGGATAATTCACCCCTCCACTTT,CAISPQRDNSPLHF
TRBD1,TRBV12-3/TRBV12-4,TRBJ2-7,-,TGTGCCAGCAGTCAGACAGGGCCCCTCGGCGAGCAGTACTTC,CASSQTGPLGEQYF
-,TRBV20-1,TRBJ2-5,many,TGCAGTGCTCGTAGGGAGACCCAGTACTTC,CSARRETQYF
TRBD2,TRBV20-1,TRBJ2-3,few,TGCAGTGCTAGAGGCCTAGCGGGAGTAACTAGCACAGATACGCAGTATTTT,CSARGLAGVTSTDTQYF
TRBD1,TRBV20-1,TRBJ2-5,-,TGCAGTGCTAGAGGCAGGGGGGAGACCCAGTACTTC,CSARGRGETQYF
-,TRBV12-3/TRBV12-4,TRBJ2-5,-,TGTGCCAGCAGCCAACGACTACTCCAAGAGACCCAGTACTTC,CASSQRLLQETQYF
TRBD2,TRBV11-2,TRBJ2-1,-,TGTGCCAGCAGCTTAGAGACTAGCACCCTCCATGAGCAGTTCTTC,CASSLETSTLHEQFF
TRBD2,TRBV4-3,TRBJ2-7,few,TGCGCCAGCAGCCATGATGGTGCTAGCGGGACTAGAGAGCAGTACTTC,CASSHDGASGTREQYF
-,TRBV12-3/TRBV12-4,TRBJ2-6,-,TGTGCCAGCTCAATCGGCGGCCGCTCTGGGGCCAACGTCCTGACTTTC,CASSIGGRSGANVLTF
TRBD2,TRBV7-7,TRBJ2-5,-,TGTGCTAGCAAACGGCGACTAGCGGGAGAGACCCAGTACTTC,CASKRRLAGETQYF
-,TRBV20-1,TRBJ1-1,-,TGCAGTGCTAGATCCGGAGACACTGAAGCTTTCTTT,CSARSGDTEAFF
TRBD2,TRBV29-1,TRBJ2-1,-,TGCAGCGCTAACATAGCGGGGGGGCAGGATGAGCAGTTCTTC,CSANIAGGQDEQFF
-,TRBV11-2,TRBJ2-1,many,TGTGCCAGCAGCATCAGCCTGAACAATGAGCAGTTCTTC,CASSISLNNEQFF
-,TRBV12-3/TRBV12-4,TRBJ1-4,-,TGTGCCAGCAGCCGGGTGGAAGGGCGGGGAGGAAAACTGTTTTTT,CASSRVEGRGGKLFF
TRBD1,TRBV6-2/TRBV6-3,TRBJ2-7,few,TGTGCCAGCAGCGAGAATATTCGAGGGACAGGGGCTCTCCGCTACGAGCAGTACTTC,CASSENIRGTGALRYEQYF
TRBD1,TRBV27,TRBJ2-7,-,TGTGCCAGCAGTTTATCGGACAGGGGCCAGCAGTACTTC,CASSLSDRGQQYF
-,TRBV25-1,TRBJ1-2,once,TGTGCCAGCAGTGGGGGAAGGACAGATCCGTATGGCTACACCTTC,CASSGGRTDPYGYTF
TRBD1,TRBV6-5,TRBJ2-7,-,TGTGCCAGCAGTTACACGGGACAGAGTTACGAGCAGTACTTC,CASSYTGQSYEQYF
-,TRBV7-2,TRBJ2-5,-,TGTGCCAGCAGCTTAACCACCGGGATCCGCCCCAATGAGCAGTACTTC,CASSLTTGIRPNEQYF
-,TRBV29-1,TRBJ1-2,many,TGCAGCGTTGAAGACAGGGCCCACTATGGCTACACCTTC,CSVEDRAHYGYTF
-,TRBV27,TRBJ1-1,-,TGTGCCAGCAGTTTTGGCCCGACATGGGCGAACACTGAAGCTTTCTTT,CASSFGPTWANTEAFF